Only a few counts were recorded for the clone carrying this T cell receptor (beta chain). Its antigen remains unidentified. TCRdb re-called the 5' RACE reads through MiXCR, storing one row per CDR3 protein. The sample lists roughly 1,500,000 distinct CDR3 sequences, roughly a third seen once, with about 0.25% in the top ten. Healthy Caucasians alone served as donors. This specimen comes from a study of identical twins. Study findings and constraints: High-abundance cord blood beta clonotypes had fewer insertions; memory repertoires showed none. Excess sharing by twins proved weaker in beta out-of-frame sequences. Rather than following the same donors, the conclusions depended on cross-sectional statistical analysis.

This CDR3 contains 14 residues. Germline V CDR1 and CDR2: SQVTM, ANQGSEA. V dropped 4 bases and J dropped 0 bases, with 9 bases sitting between them. Sequencing was carried out using cord blood. This TCR was recovered from a newborn girl in good health. The rearrangement joins TRBV29-1 to TRBJ1-4, with unresolved D. The CDR3 reads CSVGFGTTNEKLFF. The CDR3 bases are TGCAGCGTTGGTTTTGGCACAACTAATGAAAAACTGTTTTTT.